The 29 T cell receptor beta chains listed next were all sequenced from one sample in a study of CD8 T cells in Susac syndrome. Random hexamers were used to reverse transcribe roughly 0.5 to 1 ug of RNA. TCRdb itself ran the immunoSEQ multiplex PCR reads through MiXCR, one entry per CDR3 protein. Of roughly 75,000 distinct CDR3 sequences in the sample, 90% to 95% were seen once. The sequenced material came from CD4+ T cells from PBMCs. Receptors were obtained from a human donor with Susac syndrome.

The rearrangement links TRBV5-6 to TRBJ2-7, with 11 bases matching TRBD1. Trimming took 0 bases from V and 1 from J; bases not matched to a gene: 6. Germline V CDR1 and CDR2: SGHDT, YYEEEE. The CDR3 contains 17 residues. The CDR3 spells CASSLDRGTGGSYEQYF. In DNA, the CDR3 is TGTGCCAGCAGCTTGGATCGGGGGACAGGGGGATCCTACGAGCAGTACTTC.

The rearrangement joins TRBV30 to TRBJ2-1; D unresolved. V was trimmed by 0 bases and J by 5 bases, leaving 11 bases between them. The CDR3 is 14 residues long. Germline lookup yields CDR1 GTSNPN and CDR2 SVGIG (reference sequence). The CDR3 DNA reads as TGTGCCTGGAGTGTCTGGCGGATCAACAATGAGCAGTTCTTC. Translation gives CAWSVWRINNEQFF.

The chain's CDR3 is CASSQGRGGQETQYF. DNA for the CDR3: TGTGCCAGCAGCCAAGGGCGAGGGGGCCAAGAGACCCAGTACTTC. The rearrangement uses TRBV14 and TRBJ2-5, with D possibly matching TRBD1 (6 bases). Per germline, CDR1 SGHDN and CDR2 FVKESK. Trimming removed 1 base at V and 1 base at J, with 10 bases between. This CDR3 contains 15 residues.

V gene TRBV19 combines with J gene TRBJ2-3, with D hard to call. Germline V gene sequence: CDR1 LNHDA, CDR2 SQIVND (reference sequence). The V and J ends lost 7 bases and 0 bases respectively, with 8 bases between them. CDR3 size: 13 residues. The CDR3 protein is CASKGISTDTQYF. CDR3 sequence (DNA): TGTGCCAGTAAGGGCATTAGCACAGATACGCAGTATTTT.

The chain combines TRBV10-3 with TRBJ1-1, with a weak D call TRBD1 (5 bases). The CDR3 loop spans 13 amino acids. CDR1 ENHRY and CDR2 SYGVKD come from the germline V gene. V was clipped by 5 bases and J by 7 bases, with 14 bases between them. CDR3 in DNA: TGTGCCATCAGTTCAATGAGCGGGGGTGAAGCTTTCTTT. It translates to CAISSMSGGEAFF.

The rearrangement links TRBV20-1 to TRBJ1-5; D is ambiguous. CDR3 length: 15 residues. Germline CDR1 is DFQATT and CDR2 is SNEGSKA (reference sequence). V gave up 3 bases and J gave up 0 bases, with 12 bases separating them. CDR3 nucleotides: TGCAGTGCTAGCCAAGGTTCGTATAGCAATCAGCCCCAGCATTTT. It yields the protein CSASQGSYSNQPQHF.

This rearrangement joins TRBV19 to TRBJ2-5; no reliable D call. CDR1 is LNHDA and CDR2 is SQIVND in the germline V gene (reference sequence). Trimming took 5 bases from V and 1 from J, leaving 8 bases between them. There are 13 residues in the CDR3. This CDR3 reads CASSLGSQETQYF. The DNA for the CDR3 is TGTGCCAGTAGTCTGGGCAGCCAAGAGACCCAGTACTTC.

The CDR3 DNA is TGTGCCAGTAGTATATCCGACCTAAACTATGGCTACACCTTC. Its protein is CASSISDLNYGYTF. The chain carries TRBV19 and TRBJ1-2; no reliable D call. V was shortened by 2 bases and J by 2 bases, with 9 bases between the two germline ends. From germline, CDR1 is LNHDA and CDR2 SQIVND (reference sequence). This CDR3 spans 14 amino acids.

The chain uses TRBV6-2 or TRBV6-3 and TRBJ1-1; 8 nucleotides agree with TRBD1. CDR1 MNHEY and CDR2 SVGEGT come from the germline V gene. V was pared by 2 bases and J by 0 bases, with 5 bases of the junction left unmatched. The CDR3 is made up of 16 amino acids. CDR3 sequence: CASSYTMGQVNTEAFF. In DNA form, the CDR3 reads TGTGCCAGCAGTTACACGATGGGACAGGTGAACACTGAAGCTTTCTTT.

The rearrangement joins TRBV5-1 to TRBJ1-2; perhaps TRBD1 as D (6 bases). This CDR3 has 14 residues. V dropped 0 bases and J dropped 4 bases, with 10 bases sitting between them. Germline V gene lookup returns CDR1 SGHRS and CDR2 YFSETQ. The CDR3 spells CASSLVQGLYGYTF. CDR3 in DNA: TGCGCCAGCAGCTTGGTACAGGGCCTCTATGGCTACACCTTC.

This chain links TRBV20-1 with TRBJ2-1; TRBD2 aligns across 8 bases. This CDR3 is built from 15 residues. Trimming at V came to 6 bases and at J to 7 bases, leaving 14 bases not matched to a gene. Germline V lookup: CDR1 DFQATT, CDR2 SNEGSKA (reference sequence). DNA of the CDR3: TGCAGTGCGACCCCTACCGGGGGGGCACTTAATGAGCAGTTCTTC. This sequence encodes CSATPTGGALNEQFF.

The gene calls are TRBV13 and TRBJ2-3, with 9 bases aligning to TRBD1. Trimming took 5 bases from V and 2 from J; bases not matched to a gene: 5. Per germline, CDR1 PRHDT and CDR2 FYEKMQ (reference sequence). The CDR3 sequence is 15 residues long. CDR3 nucleotides: TGTGCCAGCAGCCTCGACAGGGGGATCACAGATACGCAGTATTTT. It yields the protein CASSLDRGITDTQYF.

V usage is TRBV12-3 or TRBV12-4 and J usage is TRBJ1-5; no clear D gene. V lost 8 bases to trimming and J lost 7 bases, with 9 bases between them. The CDR3 covers 11 residues. CDR3 in amino acids: CASAISQPQHF. The CDR3 DNA sequence: TGTGCCAGCGCCATATCCCAGCCCCAGCATTTT.

The chain joins TRBV7-3 to TRBJ2-1; D gene ambiguous. CDR3 length: 14 residues. Germline V gives CDR1 SGHTA, CDR2 FQGTGA. V shed 5 bases and J shed 1 base, with 9 bases lying between them. CDR3 region: CASSPRGSYNEQFF. The CDR3 region has the DNA TGTGCCAGCAGCCCAAGAGGTTCCTACAATGAGCAGTTCTTC.

J is TRBJ1-2 and V is TRBV4-3; 7 nucleotides agree with TRBD1. In germline, CDR1 is LGHNA, CDR2 YSLEER. The CDR3 extends over 15 amino acids. V lost 4 bases to trimming and J lost 4 bases; unmatched junction nucleotides: 9. The CDR3 DNA reads TGCGCCAGCAGCCCCGCCGGCAGGGGGACCTATGGCTACACCTTC. It is translated as CASSPAGRGTYGYTF.

The rearrangement joins TRBV18 to TRBJ1-2; 10 bases line up with TRBD1. The CDR3 is 15 residues long. The trim removed 5 bases at V and 8 bases at J, leaving 11 bases unmatched. The V gene's germline CDR1 is KGHSH and CDR2 LQKENI. The CDR3 sequence is CASSSLPGQGFGYTF. The CDR3 region has the DNA TGTGCCAGCTCATCCCTCCCGGGACAGGGGTTCGGCTACACCTTC.

V gene TRBV20-1 combines with J gene TRBJ2-7, with TRBD2 matching 10 bases. Germline V gives CDR1 DFQATT, CDR2 SNEGSKA (reference sequence). Unmatched junction bases numbered 13, after V lost 1 base and J lost 4 bases. CDR3 size: 17 residues. Here the CDR3 reads CSARVLASGGSGYEQYF. For the CDR3, the DNA is TGCAGTGCTAGAGTGTTGGCTAGCGGGGGTTCTGGATACGAGCAGTACTTC.

This clonotype was seen just once. This chain uses TRBV2 with TRBJ2-1; possible D gene TRBD1, 6 bases. The CDR3 covers 15 residues. Trimming pared 4 bases from V and 5 bases from J, leaving 15 bases between. Per germline, CDR1 SNHLY and CDR2 FYNNEI. The CDR3 spells CASSVRQGIDNEQFF. CDR3 nucleotides: TGTGCCAGCAGTGTACGGCAGGGGATTGACAATGAGCAGTTCTTC.

V usage is TRBV3-1 and J usage is TRBJ1-6; D ambiguous. V was trimmed by 5 bases and J by 3 bases, leaving 11 bases between them. The CDR3 consists of 15 residues. Germline CDR1 LGHDT, CDR2 YNNKEL (reference sequence). The CDR3 loop reads CASSGRGFYNSPLHF. The CDR3 DNA is TGTGCCAGCAGCGGTCGAGGTTTCTATAATTCACCCCTCCACTTT. The variable domain in full, with the rest retrieved from reference TRBV3-1 and TRBJ1-6, is DTAVSQTPKYLVTQMGNDKSIKCEQNLGHDTMYWYKQDSKKFLKIMFSYNNKELIINETVPNRFSPKSPDKAHLNLHINSLELGDSAVYFCASSGRGFYNSPLHFGNGTRLTVT.

The chain joins TRBV25-1 to TRBJ1-1; D is uncertain. CDR3 length: 15 residues. With 2 bases removed from V and 3 bases from J, the gap between germline ends came to 13 bases. Germline V gives CDR1 MGHDK, CDR2 SYGVNS. As DNA, the CDR3 is TGTGCCAGCAGTGAACGCGGAATGAGATACACTGAAGCTTTCTTT. As protein: CASSERGMRYTEAFF.

This clonotype was seen a handful of times. The chain carries TRBV5-6 and TRBJ2-7; 9 nucleotides line up with TRBD1. Per the germline V gene, CDR1 is SGHDT and CDR2 is YYEEEE. J lost 6 bases, V lost 4 bases, and 11 bases had no gene match. There are 15 residues in the CDR3. The CDR3 loop is CASSGTGGVRGEQYF. The CDR3 nucleotides are TGTGCCAGCAGCGGAACAGGGGGCGTAAGAGGCGAGCAGTACTTC.

V is TRBV28 and J is TRBJ2-6, with 7 nucleotides matching TRBD1. The CDR3 runs 18 residues. Germline-derived CDR1 and CDR2 are MDHEN and SYDVKM. After removal of 8 bases from V and 0 bases from J, the junction contained 13 bases not matched to a gene. CDR3 nucleotides: TGTGCCAGCGGGGGACAGCTTTTCCACTTCTCTGGGGCCAACGTCCTGACTTTC. This gives the protein CASGGQLFHFSGANVLTF.

The rearrangement uses TRBV20-1 and TRBJ1-2; TRBD1 might be the D (5 bases). Trimming removed 2 bases from V and 8 bases from J, with 18 bases in between. The CDR3 has 14 amino acids. From germline, CDR1 is DFQATT and CDR2 SNEGSKA (reference sequence). CDR3 amino acids: CSARRGQGGKGYTF. In DNA form, the CDR3 reads TGCAGTGCTAGACGAGGGCAGGGCGGTAAAGGCTACACCTTC.

The chain uses TRBV5-1 and TRBJ1-1; D uncertain. This CDR3 is built from 14 residues. The V gene's germline CDR1 is SGHRS and CDR2 YFSETQ. The V end was cut by 0 bases, the J end by 3 bases, with 9 bases between. CDR3 amino acids: CASSLGGLDTEAFF. The CDR3 DNA is TGCGCCAGCAGCTTGGGAGGGTTGGACACTGAAGCTTTCTTT.

This sequence joins TRBV4-3 and TRBJ2-3; D gene uncertain. CDR3 length equals 16 residues. Germline-derived CDR1 and CDR2 are LGHNA and YSLEER. The ends were cut back, 3 bases at V and 2 bases at J, with 15 bases in the middle. This CDR3 reads CASSQAPGPSTDTQYF. The CDR3 DNA follows: TGCGCCAGCAGCCAGGCTCCTGGACCTTCCACAGATACGCAGTATTTT.

This chain joins TRBV6-2 or TRBV6-3 and TRBJ2-6; 7 bases match TRBD1. Trimming cost V 10 bases and J 0 bases; bases outside gene matches: 6. The length of the CDR3 is 15 residues. CDR1 is MNHEY and CDR2 is SVGEGT in the germline V gene. CDR3 coding DNA: TGTGCCACCGGGACAGCAAACTCTGGGGCCAACGTCCTGACTTTC. It specifies CATGTANSGANVLTF.

This chain joins TRBV7-9 and TRBJ2-7; TRBD1 aligns across 9 bases. V gave up 1 base and J gave up 4 bases; unmatched junction bases: 5. The germline CDR1 and CDR2 sequences are SEHNR and FQNEAQ (reference sequence). This CDR3 contains 15 residues. CDR3 protein: CASSLEDRGLYEQYF. CDR3 coding DNA: TGTGCCAGCAGCTTAGAAGACAGGGGGTTATACGAGCAGTACTTC.

This chain connects TRBV2 to TRBJ1-2, with 7 bases that match TRBD1. The length of the CDR3 is 15 residues. CDR1 and CDR2 from the germline V gene are SNHLY and FYNNEI. J gave up 11 bases and V 5 bases, and 17 bases lay outside the gene matches. The CDR3 nucleotides are TGTGCCAGCAGTCCTAGGGACAGCCCTCGACCTACTTACACCTTC. Its protein is CASSPRDSPRPTYTF.

The chain has TRBV27 and TRBJ1-5, with D unclear. This CDR3 region has 14 residues. Trimming shortened V by 6 bases and J by 3 bases, and 12 bases separated the two germline ends. Germline CDR1 and CDR2: MNHEY and SMNVEV (reference sequence). The CDR3 sequence is CASSQNDLNQPQHF. Here the CDR3 DNA reads TGTGCCAGCAGCCAAAATGACCTCAATCAGCCCCAGCATTTT.